One sample yielded the 31 T cell receptor beta chains listed below, sequenced in a study of OX40 agonist ivuxolimab in advanced cancers. The repertoire was sequenced with immunoSEQ multiplex PCR; TCRdb's copy has only in-frame clones and lacks some. The repertoire holds approximately 54,000 clones, 80% to 95% seen once, with 8.7% in the top ten. The specimen was CD4+ or CD8+ T cells sorted from blood, collected in a trial of the OX40 agonist ivuxolimab. All receptors derive from an adult with an advanced solid tumor such as melanoma, head and neck, liver or kidney cancer.

The chain recombines TRBV7-9 with TRBJ2-5; TRBD1 matches at 10 bases. The CDR3 runs to 15 residues. Unmatched junction bases numbered 7, after V lost 3 bases and J lost 6 bases. Germline V gives CDR1 SEHNR, CDR2 FQNEAQ (reference sequence). CDR3 bases: TGTGCCAGCAGCTTGGGACAGGGGACATCGAAGACCCAGTACTTC. Translation gives CASSLGQGTSKTQYF.

This chain's CDR3 is CASSSMGTEKNIQYF. In nucleotides, the CDR3 is TGTGCCAGCAGCTCGATGGGGACAGAGAAAAACATTCAGTACTTC. V usage is TRBV7-8 and J usage is TRBJ2-4, with TRBD1 identical over 7 bases. The junction had 7 bases not matched to a gene; V was cut back by 4 bases and J by 4 bases. Germline CDR1 SGHVS, CDR2 FQNEAQ. The CDR3 runs to 15 residues.

The chain employs TRBV6-1 and TRBJ2-7, with D perhaps matching TRBD1 (5 bases). The germline V gene encodes CDR1 MNHNS and CDR2 SASEGT. CDR3 size: 14 residues. V lost 6 bases, J lost 3 bases, and 15 bases lay in between. CDR3 loop: CASSLDSSYYEQYF. The CDR3 region has the DNA TGTGCCAGCAGCCTCGACAGTAGTTACTACGAGCAGTACTTC.

The chain joins TRBV19 to TRBJ1-2, with D unresolved. In germline, CDR1 is LNHDA, CDR2 SQIVND (reference sequence). Trimming removed 7 bases at V and 0 bases at J, with 9 bases between. The CDR3 is 13 residues long. Here the CDR3 DNA reads TGTGCCAGTAAGGACCATGCTAACTATGGCTACACCTTC. It yields the protein CASKDHANYGYTF.

The rearrangement uses TRBV7-9 and TRBJ1-4; D might be TRBD1 (5 bases). The CDR3 runs 12 residues. Germline assignment: CDR1 SEHNR and CDR2 FQNEAQ (reference sequence). Trimming cost V 11 bases and J 8 bases, with 15 bases left between them. CDR3 coding DNA: TGTGCCGGTAGACAGTTAGGGGAAAAACTGTTTTTT. It translates to CAGRQLGEKLFF.

The count of this clone is one. The V call is TRBV27, the J call TRBJ1-4; TRBD1 is a possible D gene (5 bases). V gave up 4 bases and J gave up 5 bases, with 8 bases separating them. The CDR3 has 13 amino acids. CDR1 and CDR2 (germline): MNHEY, SMNVEV (reference sequence). CDR3 in DNA: TGTGCCAGCAGTTCGACAGTAAATGAAAAACTGTTTTTT. This gives the protein CASSSTVNEKLFF.

V usage is TRBV7-3 and J usage is TRBJ2-2; D is uncertain. Per the germline V gene, CDR1 is SGHTA and CDR2 is FQGTGA. The CDR3 consists of 13 residues. The V and J ends lost 2 bases and 3 bases respectively, with 4 bases between them. CDR3 DNA: TGTGCCAGCAGCTTATTACACACCGGGGAGCTGTTTTTT. Its translation: CASSLLHTGELFF.

The chain couples TRBV28 to TRBJ1-1; no definite D call. The CDR3 extends over 15 amino acids. Trimming shortened V by 3 bases and J by 8 bases, and 19 bases separated the two germline ends. Per the germline V gene, CDR1 is MDHEN and CDR2 is SYDVKM. The CDR3 sequence is CASSFPQDHPGEAFF. DNA for the CDR3: TGTGCCAGCAGTTTTCCCCAGGACCACCCGGGGGAAGCTTTCTTT.

This rearrangement joins TRBV7-9 to TRBJ1-2, with 9 nucleotides matching TRBD1. There are 15 residues in the CDR3. Germline V gives CDR1 SEHNR, CDR2 FQNEAQ (reference sequence). V was clipped by 4 bases and J by 5 bases; unmatched bases: 8. CDR3 DNA sequence: TGTGCCAGCAGCTCGGACAGGGGCGTCCTTTATGGCTACACCTTC. It encodes CASSSDRGVLYGYTF.

This clone showed up just once. The V call is TRBV6-5, the J call TRBJ2-2; D is perhaps TRBD1 or TRBD2 (5 bases each). Germline CDR1 is MNHEY and CDR2 is SVGAGI. The V end was cut by 6 bases, the J end by 4 bases, with 15 bases between. The CDR3 has 15 residues. The CDR3, as DNA: TGTGCCAGCAGGGTCGGGGCGATTGGCACCGGGGAGCTGTTTTTT. It translates to CASRVGAIGTGELFF.

The chain has TRBV27 and TRBJ2-7; 9 nucleotides line up with TRBD1. Germline V gene lookup returns CDR1 MNHEY and CDR2 SMNVEV (reference sequence). CDR3 size: 15 residues. V lost 5 bases, J lost 0 bases, and 5 bases stayed unmatched. The CDR3 DNA reads TGTGCCAGCAGTGCTCCGGGACAGGGCTCCTACGAGCAGTACTTC. Encoded protein: CASSAPGQGSYEQYF.

This clone was seen only once. The rearrangement links TRBV5-4 to TRBJ2-1; D unclear. Trimming removed 3 bases from V and 7 bases from J, with 8 bases in between. Germline values: CDR1 SGHNT, CDR2 YYREEE (reference sequence). The CDR3 loop spans 12 amino acids. CDR3: CASSSARNEQFF. The CDR3, as DNA: TGTGCCAGCAGCTCCGCTAGGAATGAGCAGTTCTTC.

This chain links TRBV4-3 with TRBJ1-4, with D unresolved. V gave up 3 bases and J gave up 5 bases, with 13 bases separating them. Germline values: CDR1 LGHNA, CDR2 YSLEER. This CDR3 comprises 15 residues. The CDR3 coding sequence is TGCGCCAGCAGCCACCCCGACGGAGGAAATGAAAAACTGTTTTTT. Translating it yields CASSHPDGGNEKLFF.

The V call is TRBV27, the J call TRBJ2-2; 15 bases match TRBD2. Losses at the gene ends were 8 bases for V and 6 bases for J; bases not matched to a gene: 7. The CDR3 spans 16 residues. Germline V lookup: CDR1 MNHEY, CDR2 SMNVEV (reference sequence). CDR3 DNA: TGTGCCAGCCGGACTAGCGGGGGGGCCCGGGCCGGGGAGCTGTTTTTT. Its translation: CASRTSGGARAGELFF.

The rearrangement uses TRBV19 and TRBJ2-1; 9 positions match TRBD2. The ends lost 3 bases at V and 8 bases at J; junction bases unmatched: 5. This CDR3 region has 14 residues. Germline V gene data show CDR1 as LNHDA and CDR2 as SQIVND (reference sequence). The CDR3 is CASSMGGTSHEQFF. The CDR3 nucleotides are TGTGCCAGTAGTATGGGGGGGACTAGCCATGAGCAGTTCTTC.

The V gene is TRBV7-8, the J gene TRBJ1-1; weak D call: TRBD1 (5 bases). The CDR3 runs 12 residues. V lost 5 bases and J lost 1, with 5 bases in between. Germline V lookup: CDR1 SGHVS, CDR2 FQNEAQ. This CDR3 is CASSDRNTEAFF. In DNA form, the CDR3 reads TGTGCCAGCAGCGACAGGAACACTGAAGCTTTCTTT.

The chain combines TRBV11-3 with TRBJ1-1, with D hard to call. In germline, CDR1 is SGHNT, CDR2 YENEEA. Trimming cost V 1 base and J 1 base, with 22 bases left between them. The CDR3 is 19 amino acids. The CDR3 sequence is CASSLVPPETLSQNTEAFF. CDR3 nucleotides: TGTGCCAGCAGCTTAGTTCCCCCCGAGACCCTCTCCCAGAACACTGAAGCTTTCTTT.

The rearrangement joins TRBV28 to TRBJ2-7; 8 nucleotides line up with TRBD2. The CDR3 runs 18 residues. Per germline, CDR1 MDHEN and CDR2 SYDVKM. V dropped 0 bases and J dropped 2; count of bases not matched to a gene: 12. CDR3 sequence reads: CASSLWMSREGLTYEQYF. The CDR3 DNA sequence: TGTGCCAGCAGTTTATGGATGTCCCGGGAGGGATTGACCTACGAGCAGTACTTC.

This chain uses TRBV2 with TRBJ2-2; weak D call: TRBD2 (6 bases). V dropped 1 base and J dropped 2 bases, with 8 bases sitting between them. The CDR3 runs 15 residues. Germline V gene lookup returns CDR1 SNHLY and CDR2 FYNNEI. CDR3 DNA: TGTGCCAGCAGTGAAGGGGACTTTAACACCGGGGAGCTGTTTTTT. It specifies CASSEGDFNTGELFF.

The V gene is TRBV19, the J gene TRBJ1-5; 7 positions agree with TRBD1. The CDR3 totals 21 residues. With 5 bases clipped from V and 5 bases from J, the junction kept 27 bases outside the gene matches. Germline-derived CDR1 and CDR2 are LNHDA and SQIVND (reference sequence). CDR3 in DNA: TGTGCCAGTAGTGTAGGGGGGCAGTTGGCATTGCGGGACAGTAAGTATCAGCCCCAGCATTTT. Residues: CASSVGGQLALRDSKYQPQHF.

The chain joins TRBV4-2 to TRBJ2-7; 9 positions agree with TRBD1. This CDR3 contains 17 residues. Germline CDR1 and CDR2: LGHNA and YNFKEQ. J lost 4 bases, V lost 0 bases, and 10 bases had no gene match. The CDR3 DNA reads TGTGCCAGCAGCCAAGATGGTTCAGGACAGGGGCAATACGAGCAGTACTTC. Its translation: CASSQDGSGQGQYEQYF.

This clone was counted between two and nine times. The J gene is TRBJ1-2, the V gene TRBV9, with a possible D match to TRBD1 (6 bases). The CDR3 extends over 16 amino acids. Trimming pared 0 bases from V and 6 bases from J, leaving 18 bases between. In germline, CDR1 is SGDLS, CDR2 YYNGEE. CDR3 coding DNA: TGTGCCAGCAGCGTAGAGGGGGGGCCGAGTCTTAATGGCTACACCTTC. Encoded protein: CASSVEGGPSLNGYTF.

The chain joins TRBV29-1 to TRBJ2-1; D call uncertain. Looked up from germline, CDR1 is SQVTM and CDR2 is ANQGSEA. With 3 bases removed from V and 1 base from J, the gap between germline ends came to 10 bases. The CDR3 sequence is 14 residues long. The CDR3 spells CSVEPGQSYNEQFF. CDR3 DNA: TGCAGCGTTGAGCCAGGTCAGTCCTACAATGAGCAGTTCTTC.

The genes are TRBV4-2 and TRBJ1-1; weak D call: TRBD1 (6 bases). CDR3 length: 17 amino acids. CDR1 and CDR2 from the germline V gene are LGHNA and YNFKEQ. V was cut by 0 bases and J by 4 bases, with 18 bases left in between. In DNA, the CDR3 is TGTGCCAGCAGCCAAGATCAGAGGGGGTTTGGGAGCACTGAAGCTTTCTTT. Amino acids: CASSQDQRGFGSTEAFF.

This sequence joins TRBV9 and TRBJ2-1, with 9 bases lining up with TRBD1. Germline CDR1 and CDR2: SGDLS and YYNGEE. J was trimmed by 7 bases and V by 2 bases; bases with no gene match: 4. CDR3 size: 14 residues. CDR3 sequence reads: CASSVGTGRNEQFF. DNA for the CDR3: TGTGCCAGCAGCGTGGGGACAGGGCGAAATGAGCAGTTCTTC.

The chain joins TRBV11-2 to TRBJ1-5; no definite D call. Per germline, CDR1 SGHAT and CDR2 FQNNGV. The CDR3 extends over 14 amino acids. V was clipped by 2 bases and J by 4 bases, with 9 bases between them. CDR3 DNA sequence: TGTGCCAGCAGCTTACGACGGGGTAATCAGCCCCAGCATTTT. This encodes CASSLRRGNQPQHF.

This chain joins TRBV11-2 and TRBJ1-1, with D unresolved. This CDR3 contains 13 residues. Germline V CDR1 and CDR2: SGHAT, FQNNGV. V was cut by 5 bases and J by 8 bases, with 15 bases left in between. The CDR3 region is CASSPILKNEAFF. The CDR3 coding sequence is TGTGCCAGCAGCCCTATCTTGAAAAACGAAGCTTTCTTT. Together with reference TRBV11-2 and TRBJ1-1, the CDR3 gives the full variable domain: EAGVAQSPRYKIIEKRQSVAFWCNPISGHATLYWYQQILGQGPKLLIQFQNNGVVDDSQLPKDRFSAERLKGVDSTLKIQPAKLEDSAVYLCASSPILKNEAFFGQGTRLTVV.

The chain recombines TRBV5-6 with TRBJ1-5; 7 bases line up with TRBD1. Per germline, CDR1 SGHDT and CDR2 YYEEEE. The CDR3 extends over 17 amino acids. Trimming took 4 bases from V and 1 from J; bases not matched to a gene: 11. The CDR3 protein is CASSPTGRQGSNQPQHF. The CDR3 coding sequence is TGTGCCAGCAGCCCTACCGGGAGACAGGGAAGCAATCAGCCCCAGCATTTT.

A single count supports this clone. The chain carries TRBV19 and TRBJ2-1, with D perhaps TRBD1 or TRBD2 (5 bases each). Looked up from germline, CDR1 is LNHDA and CDR2 is SQIVND (reference sequence). This CDR3 has 15 amino acids. V gave up 3 bases and J gave up 6 bases, with 15 bases separating them. CDR3 protein: CASSIMGDATNEQFF. The DNA of the CDR3 is TGTGCCAGTAGTATTATGGGGGATGCGACCAATGAGCAGTTCTTC.

The gene calls are TRBV7-9 and TRBJ2-2; 11 bases line up with TRBD2. This CDR3 is 17 amino acids long. Germline CDR1 is SEHNR and CDR2 is FQNEAQ (reference sequence). The J segment lost 1 base and the V segment lost 5 bases, leaving 6 bases of the junction unmatched. The CDR3 DNA sequence: TGTGCCAGCAGCCCGATTGGGACTAGCGGGAACACCGGGGAGCTGTTTTTT. Its protein is CASSPIGTSGNTGELFF.

This chain uses TRBV7-8 with TRBJ1-1; D uncertain. V lost 5 bases and J lost 3, with 13 bases in between. The CDR3 extends over 14 amino acids. CDR1 is SGHVS and CDR2 is FQNEAQ in the germline V gene. The CDR3 DNA reads as TGTGCCAGCAGCATTGAGGGATTGGACACTGAAGCTTTCTTT. This encodes CASSIEGLDTEAFF.